These 18 T cell receptor beta chains originate from one sample sequenced in a study of radiotherapy plus CTLA-4 blockade in lung cancer. Method: immunoSEQ multiplex PCR; TCRdb's copy keeps in-frame clones and lacks some. Of 70,000 to 90,000 clones in the sample, more than 80% were seen once. The specimen was peripheral blood, collected from a patient treated with radiotherapy plus ipilimumab. These receptors originate from a human donor with non-small cell lung cancer who had stable disease on radiotherapy plus ipilimumab.

This chain's CDR3 is CASSCPPPGQVDDIRHQPQHF. As DNA, the CDR3 is TGTGCCAGCAGTTGCCCTCCCCCGGGACAGGTCGATGATATTCGTCATCAGCCCCAGCATTTT. This chain joins TRBV6-7 and TRBJ1-5; 8 bases fit TRBD1. TRBV6-7 is placed among ORFs of uncertain function. J was trimmed by 5 bases and V by 4 bases; bases with no gene match: 25. This CDR3 has 21 residues.

The chain combines TRBV14 with TRBJ1-1; 9 bases are shared with TRBD1. V lost 5 bases and J lost 3; bases outside the gene matches: 7. The CDR3 is 15 residues long. Germline CDR1 is SGHDN and CDR2 is FVKESK. The CDR3 loop is CASSGSTGGYTEAFF. The CDR3 DNA follows: TGTGCCAGCAGCGGTTCGACAGGGGGTTACACTGAAGCTTTCTTT.

This clone appeared a single time. The chain joins TRBV10-3 to TRBJ2-3, with TRBD2 matching 10 bases. The CDR3 has 15 amino acids. V lost 8 bases to trimming and J lost 1 base; unmatched junction nucleotides: 6. Germline V gives CDR1 ENHRY, CDR2 SYGVKD. DNA for the CDR3: TGTGCCATCGCAGCGGGAGGGCCTCGCACAGATACGCAGTATTTT. Translation gives CAIAAGGPRTDTQYF.

The chain employs TRBV7-2 and TRBJ2-7; TRBD1 aligns across 7 bases. Trimming took 5 bases from V and 0 from J; bases not matched to a gene: 7. Per the germline V gene, CDR1 is SGHTA and CDR2 is FQGNSA. This CDR3 region has 15 residues. The CDR3 spells CASSGVAGGSYEQYF. The CDR3 coding sequence is TGTGCCAGCAGCGGCGTGGCAGGGGGCTCCTACGAGCAGTACTTC.

This chain links TRBV5-1 with TRBJ2-3; D might be TRBD2 (5 bases). CDR3 length: 14 amino acids. Germline CDR1 and CDR2: SGHRS and YFSETQ. The germline V and J ends were trimmed by 4 bases and 4 bases, with 13 bases remaining between them. This CDR3 is CASSPANGADTQYF. The CDR3 nucleotides read TGCGCCAGCAGCCCAGCCAACGGGGCAGATACGCAGTATTTT. The variable domain in full, with the rest retrieved from reference TRBV5-1 and TRBJ2-3, is KAGVTQTPRYLIKTRGQQVTLSCSPISGHRSVSWYQQTPGQGLQFLFEYFSETQRNKGNFPGRFSGRQFSNSRSEMNVSTLELGDSALYLCASSPANGADTQYFGPGTRLTVL.

The J gene is TRBJ1-1, the V gene TRBV19, with 8 bases fitting TRBD1. The CDR3 is 18 residues long. The germline V gene encodes CDR1 LNHDA and CDR2 SQIVND (reference sequence). V was pared by 1 base and J by 1 base, with 11 bases of the junction left unmatched. For the CDR3, the DNA is TGTGCCAGTAGTATAGGGTACCCCCGGACAGGGTGGAACACTGAAGCTTTCTTT. This sequence encodes CASSIGYPRTGWNTEAFF.

The chain combines TRBV28 with TRBJ1-3; the D gene is possibly TRBD1 (5 bases). This CDR3 has 18 residues. Germline V gene sequence: CDR1 MDHEN, CDR2 SYDVKM. V was shortened by 4 bases and J by 1 base, with 20 bases between the two germline ends. The CDR3 spells CASSSLPGRRESGNTIYF. The CDR3 DNA reads as TGTGCCAGCAGTTCCCTCCCGGGACGGAGGGAATCTGGAAACACCATATATTTT. The variable domain in full, completed from reference TRBV28 and TRBJ1-3, reads DVKVTQSSRYLVKRTGEKVFLECVQDMDHENMFWYRQDPGLGLRLIYFSYDVKMKEKGDIPEGYSVSREKKERFSLILESASTNQTSMYLCASSSLPGRRESGNTIYFGEGSWLTVV.

This rearrangement joins TRBV27 to TRBJ1-1; 7 bases map to TRBD1. There are 14 residues in the CDR3. J was trimmed by 7 bases and V by 4 bases; bases with no gene match: 9. Germline V gives CDR1 MNHEY, CDR2 SMNVEV (reference sequence). For the CDR3, the DNA is TGTGCCAGCAGTTCACAGGGGAGTAGGATTGAAGCTTTCTTT. Protein: CASSSQGSRIEAFF.

This clone was recorded only once. CDR3 in amino acids: CASSQVSTGAFGYTF. Written as DNA, the CDR3 is TGTGCCAGCAGCCAAGTTTCAACAGGGGCCTTCGGCTACACCTTC. This chain uses TRBV14 with TRBJ1-2; TRBD1 matches 7 bases. The germline V gene has CDR1 SGHDN and CDR2 FVKESK. The CDR3 contains 15 residues. The V and J ends lost 1 base and 8 bases, in that order; junction bases with no gene match: 10.

J is TRBJ1-6 and V is TRBV2; unclear D gene. V was pared by 7 bases and J by 7 bases, with 14 bases between. Per the germline V gene, CDR1 is SNHLY and CDR2 is FYNNEI. CDR3 length: 14 residues. DNA of the CDR3: TGTGCCAGCACTCCATCGGCAACCAATTCACCCCTCCACTTT. It yields the protein CASTPSATNSPLHF.

The chain is built from TRBV28 and TRBJ2-7; 8 bases are a match to TRBD1. The CDR3 has 17 amino acids. Germline CDR1 reads MDHEN; CDR2 reads SYDVKM. V shed 5 bases, J shed 3 bases, and the junction held 15 bases outside the gene matches. The CDR3 sequence is CASSLDLRTGGSYEQYF. The CDR3 nucleotides are TGTGCCAGCAGTCTAGACCTCCGAACAGGGGGAAGCTACGAGCAGTACTTC.

The chain couples TRBV7-2 to TRBJ2-7; TRBD1 matches at 9 bases. Losses at the gene ends were 10 bases for V and 5 bases for J; bases not matched to a gene: 9. The CDR3 runs to 13 residues. Germline CDR1 and CDR2: SGHTA and FQGNSA. The CDR3 DNA sequence: TGTGCCACATCCCGGGACAGGGTCAACGAGCAGTACTTC. Translation gives CATSRDRVNEQYF.

V usage is TRBV10-3 and J usage is TRBJ2-3; no firm D call. Germline V gene sequence: CDR1 ENHRY, CDR2 SYGVKD. CDR3 length: 11 amino acids. The V gene lost 7 bases and the J gene lost 3 bases, with 5 bases spanning the gap. CDR3 loop: CAIMETDTQYF. CDR3 nucleotides: TGTGCCATCATGGAGACAGATACGCAGTATTTT.

V and J are TRBV14 and TRBJ2-2, with D possibly matching TRBD2 (6 bases). Germline CDR1 is SGHDN and CDR2 is FVKESK. Trimming took 2 bases from V and 5 from J, leaving 21 bases between them. The CDR3 length is 18 residues. This chain's CDR3 is CASSQPRGGGGKTGELFF. CDR3 in DNA: TGTGCCAGCAGCCAACCCCGGGGAGGTGGAGGAAAGACCGGGGAGCTGTTTTTT. The full variable domain, its missing parts supplied by reference TRBV14 and TRBJ2-2, is EAGVTQFPSHSVIEKGQTVTLRCDPISGHDNLYWYRRVMGKEIKFLLHFVKESKQDESGMPNNRFLAERTGGTYSTLKVQPAELEDSGVYFCASSQPRGGGGKTGELFFGEGSRLTVL.

The chain has TRBV6-6 and TRBJ2-1; D ambiguous. The germline V gene encodes CDR1 MNHNY and CDR2 SVGAGI (reference sequence). The ends were cut back, 4 bases at V and 8 bases at J, with 12 bases in the middle. The CDR3 loop spans 13 amino acids. The CDR3 nucleotides read TGTGCCAGCAGTTCATGGACCGTCTATGAGCAGTTCTTC. Translated, it gives CASSSWTVYEQFF.

This rearrangement joins TRBV11-3 to TRBJ2-7, with 14 positions matching TRBD2. This CDR3 contains 17 residues. Unmatched junction bases numbered 6, after V lost 5 bases and J lost 0 bases. Germline V gene sequence: CDR1 SGHNT, CDR2 YENEEA. CDR3 loop: CASSRGLAGAPSYEQYF. DNA of the CDR3: TGTGCCAGCAGCAGGGGACTAGCGGGAGCACCCTCCTACGAGCAGTACTTC. The full variable domain, rest sourced from reference TRBV11-3 and TRBJ2-7, is EAGVVQSPRYKIIEKKQPVAFWCNPISGHNTLYWYLQNLGQGPELLIRYENEEAVDDSQLPKDRFSAERLKGVDSTLKIQPAELGDSAVYLCASSRGLAGAPSYEQYFGPGTRLTVT.

J is TRBJ1-1 and V is TRBV30; D unresolved. CDR3 length equals 13 residues. Germline values: CDR1 GTSNPN, CDR2 SVGIG (reference sequence). V lost 0 bases and J 4 bases, leaving 9 bases between the germline ends. CDR3 region: CAWSVTRATEAFF. The DNA of the CDR3 is TGTGCCTGGAGTGTCACGAGGGCCACTGAAGCTTTCTTT.

The chain uses TRBV23-1 and TRBJ2-7, with TRBD1 as a possible D gene (5 bases). TRBV23-1 carries the ORF label, with uncertain function. The CDR3 contains 16 residues. V was trimmed by 0 bases and J by 3 bases, leaving 15 bases between them. The CDR3 spells CASSQSHDREYYEQYF. In DNA form, the CDR3 reads TGCGCCAGCAGTCAATCCCACGACAGAGAGTACTACGAGCAGTACTTC.